The clone carrying this T cell receptor (beta chain) has a handful of counts. Its target is unknown. The study sequenced cultured CD4+ T cell DNA using the Oncomine TCR Beta short-read assay. TCRdb itself ran the PCR reads through MiXCR, one entry per CDR3 protein. This table has about 10,000 distinct CDR3 sequences, around 59% appearing once. The data derive from a study of vaccination and CD4 T cells after COVID-19. Trimming shortened V by 3 bases and J by 4 bases, and 17 bases separated the two germline ends. The CDR3 has 15 residues. CDR1 is DFQATT, CDR2 SNEGSKA, per germline (reference sequence). The sample's treatment: approximately 9-day PBMC culture with coronavirus spike peptide pools or control peptides (ViraFEST assay). Using peptide pools, antigen-specific T cells were expanded in ViraFEST before TCRs were sequenced.

The sequenced sample was CD4+ T cells from blood, cultured in vitro. The sequence came from a human donor who had recovered from COVID-19. The V gene is TRBV20-1, the J gene TRBJ2-3; tentative D call: TRBD1 (5 bases). CDR3 DNA: TGCAGTGCTAGTTCGGGCGGAGTGGGGCCAGATACGCAGTATTTT. It is translated as CSASSGGVGPDTQYF.